This T cell receptor (beta chain) was sequenced for a study of OX40 agonist ivuxolimab in advanced cancers. Study-wide context: The study gave patients intravenous ivuxolimab at 0.01 to 10 mg/kg every 2 weeks. Broader study findings: Within 6 weeks, CD4+ and CD8+ blood T cells expanded clonally at 0.1 to 3.0 mg/kg. The mean number of expanded clones was higher in CD8+ T cells than in CD4+.

With regard to this clone: Its antigen is as yet unknown.

The V gene lost 0 bases and the J gene lost 6 bases, with 13 bases spanning the gap. CDR3 length: 15 amino acids. The germline V gene encodes CDR1 SGDLS and CDR2 YYNGEE. The data were produced by immunoSEQ multiplex PCR, yet TCRdb's version contains in-frame clones alone and is incomplete. The table lists some 57,000 clones, 86% of them singletons. The sequence was collected from an adult with an advanced solid tumor such as melanoma, head and neck, liver or kidney cancer. Source: CD4+ or CD8+ T cells sorted from blood, taken in a trial of the OX40 agonist ivuxolimab. The chain links TRBV9 to TRBJ2-1; D remains ambiguous. The CDR3 DNA follows: TGTGCCAGCAGCGTAGTCGGGTACGGGTCCAATGAGCAGTTCTTC. This translates into CASSVVGYGSNEQFF.